Sequencing of this T cell receptor beta chain was carried out in a study of cytomegalovirus exposure and HLA in healthy donors. Study-wide results and limits: Most subjects had HLA-A and HLA-B alleles reportedly predicted accurately by TCR beta sequences. The authors later found most CMV-associated TCR beta chains appeared HLA-restricted.

60 Vbeta and 13 Jbeta primers were used in PCR. The assay was immunoSEQ multiplex PCR, and TCRdb's table has in-frame clones only and misses some. The sample holds around 150,000 clones, approximately 70% seen once. A remark on this clone: The antigen is not known.

This CDR3 contains 14 residues. V lost 4 bases, J lost 5 bases, and 7 bases stayed unmatched. In germline, CDR1 is SGHKS, CDR2 YYEKEE (reference sequence). No record exists of this donor's CMV serostatus. This sequence originates from a human donor in good health. The chain has TRBV5-5 and TRBJ1-1, with TRBD1 identical over 8 bases. Material for sequencing was PBMCs. As DNA, the CDR3 is TGTGCCAGCAGCATCAGGGGGCGCGGTACTGAAGCTTTCTTT. Translating it yields CASSIRGRGTEAFF. The whole variable domain, remainder taken from reference TRBV5-5 and TRBJ1-1, is DAGVTQSPTHLIKTRGQQVTLRCSPISGHKSVSWYQQVLGQGPQFIFQYYEKEERGRGNFPDRFSARQFPNYSSELNVNALLLGDSALYLCASSIRGRGTEAFFGQGTRLTVV.